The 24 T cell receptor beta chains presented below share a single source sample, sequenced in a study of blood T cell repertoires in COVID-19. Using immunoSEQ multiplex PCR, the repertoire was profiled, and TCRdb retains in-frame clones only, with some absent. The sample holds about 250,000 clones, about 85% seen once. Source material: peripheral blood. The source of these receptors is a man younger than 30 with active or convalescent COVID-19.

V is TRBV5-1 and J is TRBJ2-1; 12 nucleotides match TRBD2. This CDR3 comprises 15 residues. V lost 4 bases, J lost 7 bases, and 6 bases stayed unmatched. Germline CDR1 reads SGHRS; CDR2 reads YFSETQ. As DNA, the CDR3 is TGCGCCAGCAGCCCCTCGACTAGCGGGAGTAATGAGCAGTTCTTC. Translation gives CASSPSTSGSNEQFF.

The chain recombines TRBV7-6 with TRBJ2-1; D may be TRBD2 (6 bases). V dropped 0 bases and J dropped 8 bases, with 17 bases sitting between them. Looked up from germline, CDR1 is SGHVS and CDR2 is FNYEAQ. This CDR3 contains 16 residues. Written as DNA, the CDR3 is TGTGCCAGCAGCTTAGCCCCGACTAGATCAGGAGATGAGCAGTTCTTC. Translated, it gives CASSLAPTRSGDEQFF.

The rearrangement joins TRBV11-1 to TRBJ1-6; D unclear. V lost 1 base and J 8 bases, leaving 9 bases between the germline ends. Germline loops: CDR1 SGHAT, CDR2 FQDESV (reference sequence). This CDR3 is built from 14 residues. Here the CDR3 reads CASSLGPEDSPLHF. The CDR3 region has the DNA TGTGCCAGCAGCTTAGGTCCGGAGGATTCACCCCTCCACTTT.

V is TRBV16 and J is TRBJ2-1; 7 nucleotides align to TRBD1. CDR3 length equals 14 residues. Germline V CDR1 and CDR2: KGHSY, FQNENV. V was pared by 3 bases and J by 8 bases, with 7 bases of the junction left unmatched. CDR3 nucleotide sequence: TGTGCCAGCAGCCAGACAAGACAGGGCGATGAGCAGTTCTTC. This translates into CASSQTRQGDEQFF.

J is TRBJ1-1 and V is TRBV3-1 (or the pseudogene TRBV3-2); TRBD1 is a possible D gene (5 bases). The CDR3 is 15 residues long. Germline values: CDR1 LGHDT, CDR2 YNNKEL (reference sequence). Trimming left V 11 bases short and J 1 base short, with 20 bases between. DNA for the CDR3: TGTGCCGTGGGGGGAGGGCAGATGGGGAACACTGAAGCTTTCTTT. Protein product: CAVGGGQMGNTEAFF.

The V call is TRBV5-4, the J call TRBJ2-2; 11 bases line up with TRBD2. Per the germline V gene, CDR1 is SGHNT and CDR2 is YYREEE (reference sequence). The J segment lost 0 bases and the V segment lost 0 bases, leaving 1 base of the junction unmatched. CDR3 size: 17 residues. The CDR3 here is CASSLEGLAANTGELFF. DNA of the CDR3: TGTGCCAGCAGCTTGGAGGGACTAGCGGCGAACACCGGGGAGCTGTTTTTT.

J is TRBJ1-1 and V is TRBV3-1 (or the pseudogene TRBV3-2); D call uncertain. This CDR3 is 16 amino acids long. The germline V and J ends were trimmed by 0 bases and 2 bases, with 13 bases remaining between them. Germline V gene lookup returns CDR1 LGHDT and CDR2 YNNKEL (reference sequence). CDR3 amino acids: CASSQESQLKNTEAFF. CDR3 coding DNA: TGTGCCAGCAGCCAAGAATCTCAGTTAAAAAACACTGAAGCTTTCTTT.

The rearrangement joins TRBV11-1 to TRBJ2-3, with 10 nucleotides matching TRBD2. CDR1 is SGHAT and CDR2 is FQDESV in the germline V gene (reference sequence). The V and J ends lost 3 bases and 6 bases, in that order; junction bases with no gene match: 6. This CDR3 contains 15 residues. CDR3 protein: CASSFSPAGGDTQYF. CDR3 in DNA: TGTGCCAGCAGCTTCTCTCCAGCGGGAGGGGATACGCAGTATTTT.

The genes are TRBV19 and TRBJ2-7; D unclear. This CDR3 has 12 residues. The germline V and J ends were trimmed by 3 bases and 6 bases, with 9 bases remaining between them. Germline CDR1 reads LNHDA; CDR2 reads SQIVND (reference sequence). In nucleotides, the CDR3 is TGTGCCAGTAGTATCGGAGCCGCCGAGCAGTACTTC. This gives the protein CASSIGAAEQYF.

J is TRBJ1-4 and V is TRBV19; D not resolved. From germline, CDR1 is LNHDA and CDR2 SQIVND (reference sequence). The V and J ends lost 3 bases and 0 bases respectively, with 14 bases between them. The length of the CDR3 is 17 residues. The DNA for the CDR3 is TGTGCCAGTAGTATGGCTCGGCGGGGTGCAACTAATGAAAAACTGTTTTTT. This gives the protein CASSMARRGATNEKLFF.

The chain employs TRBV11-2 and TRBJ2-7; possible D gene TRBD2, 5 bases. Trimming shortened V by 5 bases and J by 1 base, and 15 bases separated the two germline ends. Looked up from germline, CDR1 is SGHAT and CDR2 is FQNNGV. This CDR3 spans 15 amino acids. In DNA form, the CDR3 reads TGTGCCAGCAGCCACCGGGTTGGGAGTTCCTACGAGCAGTACTTC. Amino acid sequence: CASSHRVGSSYEQYF.

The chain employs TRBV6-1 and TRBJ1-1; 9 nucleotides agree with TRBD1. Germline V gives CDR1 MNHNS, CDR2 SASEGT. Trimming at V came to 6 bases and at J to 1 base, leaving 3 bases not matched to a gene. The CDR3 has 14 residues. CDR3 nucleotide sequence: TGTGCCAGCAGCCGGGGACAGGGGAACACTGAAGCTTTCTTT. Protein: CASSRGQGNTEAFF.

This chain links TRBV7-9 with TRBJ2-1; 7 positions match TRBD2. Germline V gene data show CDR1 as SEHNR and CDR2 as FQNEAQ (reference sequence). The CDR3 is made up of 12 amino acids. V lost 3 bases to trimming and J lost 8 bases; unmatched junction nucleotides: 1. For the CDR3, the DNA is TGTGCCAGCAGCTTTAGCGGGTATGAGCAGTTCTTC. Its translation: CASSFSGYEQFF.

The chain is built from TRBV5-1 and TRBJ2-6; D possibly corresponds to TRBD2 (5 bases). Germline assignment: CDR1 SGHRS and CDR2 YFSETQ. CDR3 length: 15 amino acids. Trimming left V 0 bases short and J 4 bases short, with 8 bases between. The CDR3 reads CASSLGVAGANVLTF. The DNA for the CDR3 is TGCGCCAGCAGCTTGGGGGTAGCGGGGGCCAACGTCCTGACTTTC.

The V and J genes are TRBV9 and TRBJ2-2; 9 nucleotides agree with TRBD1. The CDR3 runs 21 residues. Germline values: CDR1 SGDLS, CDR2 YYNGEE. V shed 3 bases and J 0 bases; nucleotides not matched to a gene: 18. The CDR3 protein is CASSARRDRVLSGANTGELFF. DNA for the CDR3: TGTGCCAGCAGCGCGCGCCGGGACAGGGTTTTAAGCGGGGCGAACACCGGGGAGCTGTTTTTT.

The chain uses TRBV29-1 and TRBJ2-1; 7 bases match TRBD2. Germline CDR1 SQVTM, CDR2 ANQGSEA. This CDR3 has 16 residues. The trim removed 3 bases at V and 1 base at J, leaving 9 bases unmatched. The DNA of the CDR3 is TGCAGCGTTGAGGGGAGGGGCGATCTGTCCTACAATGAGCAGTTCTTC. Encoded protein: CSVEGRGDLSYNEQFF.

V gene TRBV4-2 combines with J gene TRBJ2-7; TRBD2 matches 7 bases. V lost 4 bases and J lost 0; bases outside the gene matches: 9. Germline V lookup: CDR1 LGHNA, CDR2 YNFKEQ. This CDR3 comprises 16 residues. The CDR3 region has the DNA TGTGCCAGCAGCCCTCAGTTAGCGGGTAGCTCCTACGAGCAGTACTTC. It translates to CASSPQLAGSSYEQYF.

The DNA for the CDR3 is TGCGCCAGCAGCGGTGCACGCGGAAACTACGAGCAGTACTTC. It specifies CASSGARGNYEQYF. The rearrangement uses TRBV5-1 and TRBJ2-7; unclear D gene. Germline V lookup: CDR1 SGHRS, CDR2 YFSETQ. Trimming cost V 4 bases and J 3 bases, with 14 bases left between them. The CDR3 is 14 residues long.

CDR3 nucleotides: TGTGCCAGCAGTCTCCGGGACTCGAATCAGCCCCAGCATTTT. Its translation is CASSLRDSNQPQHF. This rearrangement joins TRBV27 to TRBJ1-5; tentatively, D is TRBD1 (5 bases). Trimming pared 5 bases from V and 4 bases from J, leaving 12 bases between. CDR1 MNHEY and CDR2 SMNVEV come from the germline V gene (reference sequence). The CDR3 consists of 14 residues.

CDR3: CASSAPGNGYTF. CDR3 coding DNA: TGTGCCAGTAGTGCCCCAGGGAACGGCTACACCTTC. The chain employs TRBV19 and TRBJ1-2; TRBD1 might be the D (5 bases). Deletions cut 5 bases from V and 8 bases from J, with 12 bases between. CDR3 size: 12 residues. Per germline, CDR1 LNHDA and CDR2 SQIVND (reference sequence).

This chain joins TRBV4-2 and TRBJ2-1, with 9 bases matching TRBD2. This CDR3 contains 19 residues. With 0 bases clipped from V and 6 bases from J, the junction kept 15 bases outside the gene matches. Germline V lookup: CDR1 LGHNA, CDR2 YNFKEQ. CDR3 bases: TGTGCCAGCAGCCAAGATGGCGCGGGGCGGCTAGCGGGGATCAATGAGCAGTTCTTC. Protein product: CASSQDGAGRLAGINEQFF.

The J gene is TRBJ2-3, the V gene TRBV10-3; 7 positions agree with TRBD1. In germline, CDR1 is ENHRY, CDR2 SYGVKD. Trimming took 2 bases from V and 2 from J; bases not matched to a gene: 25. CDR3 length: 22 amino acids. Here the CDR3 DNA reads TGTGCCATCAGTGAGGGGTCGACTACGCTAATACACAAGGGACAGAACACAGATACGCAGTATTTT. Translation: CAISEGSTTLIHKGQNTDTQYF.

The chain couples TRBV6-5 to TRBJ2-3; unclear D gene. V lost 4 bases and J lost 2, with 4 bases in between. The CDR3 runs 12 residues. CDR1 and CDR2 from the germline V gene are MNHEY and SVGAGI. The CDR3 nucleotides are TGTGCCAGCAGTTCCCTCACAGATACGCAGTATTTT. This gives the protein CASSSLTDTQYF.

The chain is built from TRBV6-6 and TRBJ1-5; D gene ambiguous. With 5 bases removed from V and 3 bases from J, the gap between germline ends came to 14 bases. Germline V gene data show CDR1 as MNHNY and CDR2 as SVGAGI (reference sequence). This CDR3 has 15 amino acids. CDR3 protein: CASSQIGVPNQPQHF. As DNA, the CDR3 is TGTGCCAGCAGTCAGATCGGGGTCCCCAATCAGCCCCAGCATTTT.